These 4 T cell receptor beta chains were all obtained from the same sample, sequenced in a study of Ad26.COV2.S vaccination and SARS-CoV-2 variants. Treatment: some 19 received Ad26.COV2.S at low or high dose, single or two shots; about 5 received placebo; per-sample allocation not given. Following the first vaccine or placebo injection, samples were taken on day 63. Data came from immunoSEQ multiplex PCR; TCRdb stores just in-frame clones and leaves some out. This table has about 680,000 clones, more than 80% appearing once. The specimen comprised peripheral blood, sampled in a trial of Ad26.COV2.S vaccine versus placebo. These receptors came from a person aged 18-60 years who received the Ad26.COV2.S COVID-19 vaccine or a placebo.

V and J are TRBV25-1 and TRBJ2-5, with D possibly matching TRBD1 (6 bases). Per the germline V gene, CDR1 is MGHDK and CDR2 is SYGVNS. This CDR3 region has 14 residues. Trimming left V 0 bases short and J 4 bases short, with 9 bases between. DNA of the CDR3: TGTGCCAGCAGTGAATATAGAGGGGGAGAGACCCAGTACTTC. This codes for CASSEYRGGETQYF.

V and J are TRBV30 and TRBJ2-5; D is possibly TRBD1 (6 bases). Trimming pared 6 bases from V and 7 bases from J, leaving 24 bases between. Germline CDR1 and CDR2: GTSNPN and SVGIG (reference sequence). The CDR3 is 15 residues long. The CDR3 DNA follows: TGTGCCTGCCATAGGAGCAGGGGCGATAGAAGGACCCAGTACTTC. Translating it yields CACHRSRGDRRTQYF. The complete variable domain, with remaining parts taken from reference TRBV30 and TRBJ2-5, reads SQTIHQWPATLVQPVGSPLSLECTVEGTSNPNLYWYRQAAGRGLQLLFYSVGIGQISSEVPQNLSASRPQDRQFILSSKKLLLSDSGFYLCACHRSRGDRRTQYFGPGTRLLVL.

This rearrangement joins TRBV30 to TRBJ1-1, with D unclear. The CDR3 is 15 residues long. Germline CDR1 is GTSNPN and CDR2 is SVGIG (reference sequence). Between the trimmed V and J ends, which lost 1 base and 0 bases, there was a span of 12 bases. CDR3 in amino acids: CAWSAHKIMNTEAFF. DNA for the CDR3: TGTGCCTGGAGTGCCCATAAGATCATGAACACTGAAGCTTTCTTT. The complete variable domain, with remaining parts taken from reference TRBV30 and TRBJ1-1, reads SQTIHQWPATLVQPVGSPLSLECTVEGTSNPNLYWYRQAAGRGLQLLFYSVGIGQISSEVPQNLSASRPQDRQFILSSKKLLLSDSGFYLCAWSAHKIMNTEAFFGQGTRLTVV.

This chain connects TRBV19 to TRBJ2-5; D perhaps matches TRBD2 (5 bases). This CDR3 spans 13 amino acids. CDR1 is LNHDA, CDR2 SQIVND, per germline (reference sequence). Trimming removed 3 bases from V and 4 bases from J, with 9 bases in between. This chain's CDR3 is CASSIAGAETQYF. CDR3 bases: TGTGCCAGTAGTATCGCGGGCGCAGAGACCCAGTACTTC.